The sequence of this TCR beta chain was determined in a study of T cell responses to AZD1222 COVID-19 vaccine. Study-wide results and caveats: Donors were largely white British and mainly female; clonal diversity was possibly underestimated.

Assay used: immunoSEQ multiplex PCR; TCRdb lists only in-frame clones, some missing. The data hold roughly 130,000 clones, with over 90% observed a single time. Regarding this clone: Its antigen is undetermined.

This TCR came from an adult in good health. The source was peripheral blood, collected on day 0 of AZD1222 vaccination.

The CDR3 DNA follows: TGTGCCAGCAGTTTTTGGGCTGGAGAAAAACTGTTTTTT. This translates into CASSFWAGEKLFF. The chain employs TRBV28 and TRBJ1-4; unclear D gene. This CDR3 has 13 residues. Germline CDR1 and CDR2: MDHEN and SYDVKM. The V gene lost 3 bases and the J gene lost 8 bases, with 10 bases spanning the gap. The complete variable domain, with remaining parts taken from reference TRBV28 and TRBJ1-4, reads DVKVTQSSRYLVKRTGEKVFLECVQDMDHENMFWYRQDPGLGLRLIYFSYDVKMKEKGDIPEGYSVSREKKERFSLILESASTNQTSMYLCASSFWAGEKLFFGSGTQLSVL.